These 22 T cell receptor beta chains originate from one sample sequenced in a study of T cells in Graves' hyperthyroidism and ophthalmopathy. TCR beta CDR3 regions were amplified from RNA transcripts. Primed by the HTBI set, a first-round RT-PCR was run on the TCR CDR3. TCRdb reprocessed the multiplex PCR reads via MiXCR and lists one record per CDR3 protein. The sample yields roughly 700,000 distinct CDR3 sequences, approximately 40% seen once. The specimen was blood. These receptors all come from a woman aged 40 to 50 with Graves' hyperthyroidism.

The sample holds many counts of this clonotype. The genes are TRBV7-2 and TRBJ1-5; D gene unclear. The CDR3 is 13 residues long. Germline assignment: CDR1 SGHTA and CDR2 FQGNSA. V was cut by 0 bases and J by 5 bases, with 5 bases left in between. For the CDR3, the DNA is TGTGCCAGCAGCTTAGCTCCGGATCAGCCCCAGCATTTT. Its translation is CASSLAPDQPQHF.

The chain combines TRBV7-3 with TRBJ2-2; perhaps TRBD1 as D (8 bases). Deletions cut 2 bases from V and 6 bases from J, with 16 bases between. The CDR3 is made up of 16 amino acids. The germline gives CDR1 SGHTA, CDR2 FQGTGA. The CDR3 spells CASSLSRTGRAGELFF. DNA of the CDR3: TGTGCCAGCAGCTTATCCCGGACAGGGAGGGCCGGGGAGCTGTTTTTT.

The rearrangement links TRBV6-5 to TRBJ1-5; D call uncertain. V dropped 4 bases and J dropped 8 bases, with 18 bases sitting between them. Germline V lookup: CDR1 MNHEY, CDR2 SVGAGI. This CDR3 spans 15 amino acids. Here the CDR3 reads CASSSSGVVREPQHF. As DNA, the CDR3 is TGTGCCAGCAGTTCAAGTGGGGTCGTGAGGGAGCCCCAGCATTTT.

This clonotype has just a few counts. The rearrangement uses TRBV7-3 and TRBJ2-3, with 7 bases that match TRBD2. Germline V gene sequence: CDR1 SGHTA, CDR2 FQGTGA. Losses at the gene ends were 6 bases for V and 0 bases for J; bases not matched to a gene: 6. The CDR3 has 15 residues. This CDR3 is CASSPAGPSTDTQYF. The CDR3 nucleotides are TGTGCCAGCAGTCCAGCGGGGCCTAGCACAGATACGCAGTATTTT.

This chain links TRBV19 with TRBJ1-5; TRBD1 is a possible D gene (5 bases). Germline-derived CDR1 and CDR2 are LNHDA and SQIVND (reference sequence). The CDR3 spans 14 residues. Trimming took 8 bases from V and 0 from J, leaving 11 bases between them. CDR3: CASGGGNSNQPQHF. CDR3 DNA sequence: TGTGCCAGTGGGGGGGGGAATAGCAATCAGCCCCAGCATTTT. The variable domain in full, completed from reference TRBV19 and TRBJ1-5, reads DGGITQSPKYLFRKEGQNVTLSCEQNLNHDAMYWYRQDPGQGLRLIYYSQIVNDFQKGDIAEGYSVSREKKESFPLTVTSAQKNPTAFYLCASGGGNSNQPQHFGDGTRLSIL.

The J gene is TRBJ1-2, the V gene TRBV28; D may be TRBD1 (5 bases). The V end lost 6 bases, the J end lost 8 bases, and 16 bases lay between the germline ends. Germline CDR1 and CDR2: MDHEN and SYDVKM. CDR3 size: 13 residues. CDR3 sequence reads: CASSRDDSRGYTF. DNA for the CDR3: TGTGCCAGCAGCCGGGACGACTCTCGGGGCTACACCTTC.

This clonotype was recorded at least ten times. The chain uses TRBV11-2 and TRBJ2-6; no clear D. This CDR3 is built from 15 residues. Germline V gene lookup returns CDR1 SGHAT and CDR2 FQNNGV. V was clipped by 0 bases and J by 2 bases, with 5 bases between them. The CDR3 bases are TGTGCCAGCAGCTTAGATGGGGCTGGGGCCAACGTCCTGACTTTC. Protein product: CASSLDGAGANVLTF.

Concerning this clonotype itself: Compared with germline, one end of the junction differs, possibly owing to a read error. V is TRBV10-3 and J is TRBJ1-1, with D perhaps matching TRBD1 (5 bases). Germline CDR1 is ENHRY and CDR2 is SYGVKD. The CDR3 covers 15 residues. The chain's CDR3 is CASSYSMLGEDEAFF. In nucleotides, the CDR3 is TGTGCCAGCAGTTACTCGATGCTGGGGGAAGACGAAGCTTTCTTT.

In this sample, this clonotype turned up many times. The V and J genes are TRBV10-3 and TRBJ1-2; 8 nucleotides agree with TRBD1. CDR3 length equals 15 residues. V dropped 3 bases and J dropped 4; count of bases not matched to a gene: 7. Germline loops: CDR1 ENHRY, CDR2 SYGVKD. In nucleotides, the CDR3 is TGTGCCATCAGTGAAAGGACAGGGAGCAGCTATGGCTACACCTTC. It translates to CAISERTGSSYGYTF.

This chain links TRBV12-3 or TRBV12-4 with TRBJ1-3; D is uncertain. Trimming took 6 bases from V and 0 from J, leaving 12 bases between them. The CDR3 loop spans 15 amino acids. The CDR3 DNA is TGTGCCAGCAGAATCGGAACTCTCTCTGGAAACACCATATATTTT. It translates to CASRIGTLSGNTIYF.

This clonotype was observed many times. The rearrangement joins TRBV10-3 to TRBJ1-1, with 7 nucleotides matching TRBD1. Per germline, CDR1 ENHRY and CDR2 SYGVKD. The CDR3 spans 15 residues. With V trimmed by 5 bases and J by 2 bases, 8 bases remained unmatched. In DNA, the CDR3 is TGTGCCATCAGTCTTACAGGGGACACAAACACTGAAGCTTTCTTT. The encoded protein is CAISLTGDTNTEAFF.

The V gene is TRBV12-3 or TRBV12-4, the J gene TRBJ1-1; D is perhaps TRBD1 (5 bases). CDR3 length equals 12 residues. Trimming stripped 6 bases from V and 6 bases from J, with 11 bases between. The CDR3 loop reads CASSQGHPEAFF. CDR3 bases: TGTGCCAGCAGCCAAGGACATCCTGAAGCTTTCTTT.

About this clonotype itself: A much more abundant neighbour one base away suggests this may be a read error. The V gene is TRBV11-2, the J gene TRBJ2-2; perhaps TRBD1 as D (5 bases). The CDR3 spans 15 residues. The germline CDR1 and CDR2 sequences are SGHAT and FQNNGV. The CDR3 spells CASSSTVMNAGELFF. CDR3 nucleotides: TGTGCCAGCAGCTCGACAGTTATGAACGCCGGGGAGCTGTTTTTT.

The table lists this clonotype with a few counts. This sequence joins TRBV7-3 and TRBJ1-1; tentatively, D is TRBD1 (6 bases). The germline CDR1 and CDR2 sequences are SGHTA and FQGTGA. The CDR3 has 14 residues. The ends were cut back, 2 bases at V and 5 bases at J, with 12 bases in the middle. In DNA form, the CDR3 reads TGTGCCAGCAGCTTAGGGCCAGGGACAACTGAAGCTTTCTTT. Translated, it gives CASSLGPGTTEAFF.

V usage is TRBV13 and J usage is TRBJ1-1; no reliable D call. The germline gives CDR1 PRHDT, CDR2 FYEKMQ (reference sequence). Trimming shortened V by 6 bases and J by 10 bases, and 21 bases separated the two germline ends. CDR3 length: 14 amino acids. CDR3 residues: CASRDGTTQMRAFF. CDR3 bases: TGTGCCAGCAGAGACGGCACTACCCAGATGAGAGCTTTCTTT.

This clonotype was observed a few times. The chain uses TRBV20-1 and TRBJ2-7; 7 bases are a match to TRBD1. The V and J ends lost 7 bases and 3 bases, in that order; junction bases with no gene match: 15. This CDR3 region has 15 residues. The germline V gene has CDR1 DFQATT and CDR2 SNEGSKA (reference sequence). DNA of the CDR3: TGCAGTGTTGGGGGTGGGGGACAGATAAACTACGAGCAGTACTTC. Translation: CSVGGGGQINYEQYF.

V and J are TRBV19 and TRBJ1-1; TRBD1 is a possible D gene (6 bases). The CDR3 length is 15 residues. In germline, CDR1 is LNHDA, CDR2 SQIVND (reference sequence). V was trimmed by 3 bases and J by 0 bases, leaving 11 bases between them. CDR3 DNA sequence: TGTGCCAGTAGTATCAGGGGAGAGGTGAACACTGAAGCTTTCTTT. Its translation is CASSIRGEVNTEAFF.

There are a few counts of this clonotype. The V call is TRBV19, the J call TRBJ2-7, with 8 nucleotides matching TRBD2. The CDR3 runs 15 residues. The ends lost 3 bases at V and 5 bases at J; junction bases unmatched: 9. CDR1 LNHDA and CDR2 SQIVND come from the germline V gene (reference sequence). CDR3 region: CASSILEAGAHEQYF. The CDR3 DNA reads TGTGCCAGTAGTATTCTAGAAGCGGGAGCCCACGAGCAGTACTTC.

The rearrangement links TRBV15 to TRBJ1-4, with 8 positions matching TRBD1. The ends lost 4 bases at V and 4 bases at J; junction bases unmatched: 5. The germline V gene encodes CDR1 LNHNV and CDR2 YYDKDF (reference sequence). This CDR3 contains 15 residues. As DNA, the CDR3 is TGTGCCACCAGCATGACAGGGGCAAGTAATGAAAAACTGTTTTTT. Protein: CATSMTGASNEKLFF.

This chain links TRBV6-1 with TRBJ1-2; 7 nucleotides align to TRBD1. The CDR3 runs 16 residues. Germline CDR1 MNHNS, CDR2 SASEGT. With V trimmed by 5 bases and J by 4 bases, 13 bases remained unmatched. CDR3 residues: CASSPRTGDSFYGYTF. As DNA, the CDR3 is TGTGCCAGCAGTCCGCGAACAGGGGACTCCTTCTATGGCTACACCTTC.

The V and J genes are TRBV6-5 and TRBJ1-1, with a tentative D call TRBD1 (5 bases). There are 13 residues in the CDR3. Trimming removed 9 bases from V and 4 bases from J, with 15 bases in between. Per germline, CDR1 MNHEY and CDR2 SVGAGI. The CDR3: CASFEPRVTEAFF. The CDR3 nucleotides are TGTGCCAGTTTTGAGCCCAGGGTCACTGAAGCTTTCTTT.

The chain combines TRBV4-3 with TRBJ2-2, with no clear D. This CDR3 region has 15 residues. Trimming took off 1 base at V and 0 bases at J, with 6 bases between the two ends. Germline assignment: CDR1 LGHNA and CDR2 YSLEER. CDR3 in DNA: TGCGCCAGCAGCCAAGGGACCACGAACACCGGGGAGCTGTTTTTT. This encodes CASSQGTTNTGELFF.